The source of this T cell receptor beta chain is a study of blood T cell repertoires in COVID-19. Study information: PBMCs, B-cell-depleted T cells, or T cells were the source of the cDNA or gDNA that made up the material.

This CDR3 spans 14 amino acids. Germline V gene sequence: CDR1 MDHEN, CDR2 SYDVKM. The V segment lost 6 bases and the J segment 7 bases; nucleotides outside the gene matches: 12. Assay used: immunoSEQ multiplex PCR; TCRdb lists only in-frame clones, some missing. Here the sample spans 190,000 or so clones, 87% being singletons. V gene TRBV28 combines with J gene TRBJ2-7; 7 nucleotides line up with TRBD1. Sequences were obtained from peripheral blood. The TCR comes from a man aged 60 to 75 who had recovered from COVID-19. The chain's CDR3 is CASSSGTAPWEQYF. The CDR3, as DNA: TGTGCCAGCAGCTCTGGGACAGCCCCTTGGGAGCAGTACTTC.